The next 13 T cell receptor beta chains were all read from a single sample in a study of T cell changes during pregnancy in multiple sclerosis. Sequencing was performed with immunoSEQ multiplex PCR; in TCRdb, only in-frame clones are kept and a portion is missing. This sample has approximately 87,000 clones; about nine tenths occur once, and the top ten carry approximately 0.45%. Specimen: CD4+ T cells from peripheral blood mononuclear cells, collected in the second trimester of pregnancy. These receptor sequences come from a female donor with multiple sclerosis, enrolled in a pregnancy study.

The chain links TRBV7-8 to TRBJ1-2; D not resolved. Germline V gene sequence: CDR1 SGHVS, CDR2 FQNEAQ. The V and J ends lost 1 base and 3 bases respectively, with 15 bases between them. CDR3 size: 16 residues. The CDR3 sequence is CASSLGNPVMHYGYTF. The DNA for the CDR3 is TGTGCCAGCAGCTTAGGTAACCCGGTGATGCACTATGGCTACACCTTC. The whole variable domain, remainder taken from reference TRBV7-8 and TRBJ1-2, is GAGVSQSPRYKVAKRGQDVALRCDPISGHVSLFWYQQALGQGPEFLTYFQNEAQLDKSGLPSDRFFAERPEGSVSTLKIQRTQQEDSAVYLCASSLGNPVMHYGYTFGSGTRLTVV.

J is TRBJ2-5 and V is TRBV14; TRBD2 aligns across 14 bases. CDR3 length: 16 amino acids. Unmatched junction bases numbered 5, after V lost 4 bases and J lost 4 bases. Looked up from germline, CDR1 is SGHDN and CDR2 is FVKESK. CDR3 DNA: TGTGCCAGCAGCCCTCCCGGGACTAGCGGGAGAGAGACCCAGTACTTC. It yields the protein CASSPPGTSGRETQYF. Variable domain in full (rest from reference TRBV14 and TRBJ2-5): EAGVTQFPSHSVIEKGQTVTLRCDPISGHDNLYWYRRVMGKEIKFLLHFVKESKQDESGMPNNRFLAERTGGTYSTLKVQPAELEDSGVYFCASSPPGTSGRETQYFGPGTRLLVL.

The rearrangement uses TRBV5-4 and TRBJ2-1, with D possibly being TRBD2 (6 bases). Germline V gives CDR1 SGHNT, CDR2 YYREEE (reference sequence). The V end was cut by 0 bases, the J end by 7 bases, with 14 bases between. The CDR3 consists of 15 residues. CDR3 loop: CASSLDGTPRNEQFF. The CDR3 coding sequence is TGTGCCAGCAGCTTGGATGGGACTCCAAGGAATGAGCAGTTCTTC.

The chain uses TRBV6-1 and TRBJ1-2; D gene unclear. Trimming shortened V by 3 bases and J by 4 bases, and 9 bases separated the two germline ends. Germline-derived CDR1 and CDR2 are MNHNS and SASEGT. The CDR3 sequence is 13 residues long. In DNA, the CDR3 is TGTGCCAGCAGTGAGACACCCGCCTATGGCTACACCTTC. This sequence encodes CASSETPAYGYTF.

The chain has TRBV6-5 and TRBJ2-1; D might be TRBD2 (5 bases). CDR3 length: 15 residues. CDR1 is MNHEY, CDR2 SVGAGI, per germline. The V and J ends lost 0 bases and 10 bases respectively, with 16 bases between them. CDR3 region: CASSYSGGRAHEQFF. CDR3 DNA: TGTGCCAGCAGTTACTCGGGCGGGCGGGCCCACGAGCAGTTCTTC.

The chain joins TRBV6-5 to TRBJ2-1; 12 nucleotides agree with TRBD2. The CDR3 contains 15 residues. Trimming removed 4 bases from V and 7 bases from J; junction bases left unmatched: 5. Germline CDR1 MNHEY, CDR2 SVGAGI. CDR3 protein: CASSLLAGGLNEQFF. CDR3 bases: TGTGCCAGCAGTTTACTAGCGGGAGGTCTAAATGAGCAGTTCTTC.

The V and J genes are TRBV5-1 and TRBJ2-1, with D tentatively TRBD1 (6 bases). CDR1 and CDR2 from the germline V gene are SGHRS and YFSETQ. The CDR3 is made up of 15 amino acids. V was clipped by 0 bases and J by 4 bases, with 11 bases between them. CDR3 bases: TGCGCCAGCAGCTTGGAAGGTGGACAGTACAATGAGCAGTTCTTC. As protein: CASSLEGGQYNEQFF. Together with reference TRBV5-1 and TRBJ2-1, the CDR3 gives the full variable domain: KAGVTQTPRYLIKTRGQQVTLSCSPISGHRSVSWYQQTPGQGLQFLFEYFSETQRNKGNFPGRFSGRQFSNSRSEMNVSTLELGDSALYLCASSLEGGQYNEQFFGPGTRLTVL.

The CDR3 spells CASSLTSGRAYTGELFF. Here the CDR3 DNA reads TGTGCCAGCAGCTTGACTAGCGGGAGGGCCTACACCGGGGAGCTGTTTTTT. V gene TRBV7-9 combines with J gene TRBJ2-2; 14 bases line up with TRBD2. Trimming took 3 bases from V and 3 from J; bases not matched to a gene: 3. From germline, CDR1 is SEHNR and CDR2 FQNEAQ (reference sequence). CDR3 length equals 17 residues. Combining the CDR3 with reference TRBV7-9 and TRBJ2-2 gives the whole variable domain DTGVSQNPRHKITKRGQNVTFRCDPISEHNRLYWYRQTLGQGPEFLTYFQNEAQLEKSRLLSDRFSAERPKGSFSTLEIQRTEQGDSAMYLCASSLTSGRAYTGELFFGEGSRLTVL.

This chain uses TRBV27 with TRBJ2-2; 11 bases map to TRBD1. Germline CDR1 reads MNHEY; CDR2 reads SMNVEV (reference sequence). Trimming took 6 bases from V and 5 from J; bases not matched to a gene: 5. This CDR3 has 15 residues. The CDR3 nucleotides read TGTGCCAGCAGGGAGGGACAGGGGGGGACCGGGGAGCTGTTTTTT. This translates into CASREGQGGTGELFF.

This chain joins TRBV13 and TRBJ1-1; TRBD1 is a possible D gene (6 bases). This CDR3 spans 16 amino acids. In germline, CDR1 is PRHDT, CDR2 FYEKMQ (reference sequence). V was shortened by 5 bases and J by 0 bases, with 16 bases between the two germline ends. The CDR3 DNA follows: TGTGCCAGCAGCAATCAGGGGAGGGTGGTGAACACTGAAGCTTTCTTT. As protein: CASSNQGRVVNTEAFF.

V is TRBV18 and J is TRBJ1-1; TRBD1 matches 8 bases. CDR3 size: 15 residues. The trim removed 3 bases at V and 2 bases at J, leaving 5 bases unmatched. The V gene's germline CDR1 is KGHSH and CDR2 LQKENI. The CDR3 sequence is CASSPPDRGNTEAFF. The CDR3 nucleotides are TGTGCCAGCTCACCTCCCGACAGGGGAAACACTGAAGCTTTCTTT. Full variable domain (outside the CDR3, taken from reference TRBV18 and TRBJ1-1): NAGVMQNPRHLVRRRGQEARLRCSPMKGHSHVYWYRQLPEEGLKFMVYLQKENIIDESGMPKERFSAEFPKEGPSILRIQQVVRGDSAAYFCASSPPDRGNTEAFFGQGTRLTVV.

For the CDR3, the DNA is TGTGCCATCAGCGGGACTAGCGGGAGAAGTACCGAGCAGTACTTC. This gives the protein CAISGTSGRSTEQYF. This sequence joins TRBV10-3 and TRBJ2-7, with TRBD2 matching over 14 bases. CDR1 is ENHRY, CDR2 SYGVKD, per germline. The V and J ends lost 6 bases and 6 bases, in that order; junction bases with no gene match: 7. There are 15 residues in the CDR3.

This chain connects TRBV7-2 to TRBJ1-2, with D perhaps matching TRBD1 (6 bases). Trimming cost V 5 bases and J 10 bases, with 11 bases left between them. In germline, CDR1 is SGHTA, CDR2 FQGNSA. The CDR3 loop spans 11 amino acids. In DNA, the CDR3 is TGTGCCAGCAGCACAACAGGGTACTACACCTTC. This translates into CASSTTGYYTF.